A single sample gave rise to the 9 T cell receptor beta chains below, sequenced in a study of Graves' ophthalmopathy and Graves' hyperthyroidism. TCR beta CDR3 amplification used RNA transcripts. Second-round multiplex PCR followed a first-round RT-PCR using HTBI primers. TCRdb reprocessed the multiplex PCR reads via MiXCR and lists one record per CDR3 protein. The profile shows a few hundred thousand distinct CDR3 sequences, roughly 15% of them singletons. Sequenced material: peripheral blood. All receptors come from an adult man with Graves' ophthalmopathy.

There are many counts of this clonotype. This chain uses TRBV6-1 with TRBJ2-2; D unresolved. Germline CDR1 is MNHNS and CDR2 is SASEGT. The V end was cut by 7 bases, the J end by 2 bases, with 8 bases between. The CDR3 has 13 amino acids. CDR3 nucleotides: TGTGCCAGCATCTCTGGAAACACCGGGGAGCTGTTTTTT. It translates to CASISGNTGELFF.

This clonotype was seen ten or more times. The V call is TRBV19, the J call TRBJ2-7; D ambiguous. Germline V CDR1 and CDR2: LNHDA, SQIVND (reference sequence). V shed 3 bases and J shed 3 bases, with 12 bases lying between them. The CDR3 runs 14 residues. CDR3 in amino acids: CASSIGQENYEQYF. The CDR3 nucleotides read TGTGCCAGTAGTATTGGGCAGGAGAACTACGAGCAGTACTTC. Drawing the rest from reference TRBV19 and TRBJ2-7, the complete variable domain is DGGITQSPKYLFRKEGQNVTLSCEQNLNHDAMYWYRQDPGQGLRLIYYSQIVNDFQKGDIAEGYSVSREKKESFPLTVTSAQKNPTAFYLCASSIGQENYEQYFGPGTRLTVT.

This clonotype has a count of ten or more. This chain connects TRBV11-1 to TRBJ2-2; 16 bases align to TRBD2. CDR1 and CDR2 (germline): SGHAT, FQDESV (reference sequence). This CDR3 spans 19 amino acids. V shed 5 bases, J shed 3 bases, and the junction held 9 bases outside the gene matches. The CDR3: CASSPEGTSGRAYTGELFF. The CDR3, as DNA: TGTGCCAGCAGCCCCGAAGGGACTAGCGGGAGGGCCTACACCGGGGAGCTGTTTTTT. The full variable domain, rest sourced from reference TRBV11-1 and TRBJ2-2, is EAEVAQSPRYKITEKSQAVAFWCDPISGHATLYWYRQILGQGPELLVQFQDESVVDDSQLPKDRFSAERLKGVDSTLKIQPAELGDSAMYLCASSPEGTSGRAYTGELFFGEGSRLTVL.

This clonotype was recorded many times. This rearrangement joins TRBV4-3 to TRBJ1-1, with 11 positions matching TRBD1. V trimming: 4 bases; J trimming: 0 bases; junction bases outside the gene matches: 10. The CDR3 covers 18 residues. Germline lookup yields CDR1 LGHNA and CDR2 YSLEER. CDR3 coding DNA: TGCGCCAGCAGCCTAAATCCGGGACAGGGGGACATGAACACTGAAGCTTTCTTT. The encoded protein is CASSLNPGQGDMNTEAFF.

This clonotype was counted ten times or more. The rearrangement joins TRBV20-1 to TRBJ2-7; tentatively, D is TRBD1 or TRBD2 (5 bases each). CDR3 length: 12 amino acids. Germline V gives CDR1 DFQATT, CDR2 SNEGSKA (reference sequence). Trimming removed 8 bases at V and 7 bases at J, with 18 bases between. The CDR3: CSTGTVLGEQYF. Written as DNA, the CDR3 is TGCAGTACGGGGACCGTACTGGGAGAGCAGTACTTC.

This chain joins TRBV7-3 and TRBJ1-2; 12 positions agree with TRBD1. CDR3 length: 17 amino acids. Per the germline V gene, CDR1 is SGHTA and CDR2 is FQGTGA. V lost 5 bases to trimming and J lost 4 bases; unmatched junction nucleotides: 11. The CDR3 DNA reads as TGTGCCAGCAGCCCTTACTCCGGGACAGGGGGCGCCTATGGCTACACCTTC. Protein: CASSPYSGTGGAYGYTF.

This clonotype was counted at least ten times. This rearrangement joins TRBV6-2 or TRBV6-3 to TRBJ1-1; no clear D gene. CDR3 length equals 13 residues. Germline V lookup: CDR1 MNHEY, CDR2 SVGEGT. The ends were cut back, 6 bases at V and 0 bases at J, with 8 bases in the middle. The CDR3: CASSLRLNTEAFF. CDR3 nucleotides: TGTGCCAGCAGCCTGAGATTGAACACTGAAGCTTTCTTT.

This clonotype was seen at least ten times. The gene calls are TRBV15 and TRBJ1-1; D unclear. There are 15 residues in the CDR3. CDR1 is LNHNV, CDR2 YYDKDF, per germline (reference sequence). V shed 1 base and J shed 2 bases, with 11 bases lying between them. The CDR3 nucleotides are TGTGCCACCAGCAGAGGAAGGACGGTCAACACTGAAGCTTTCTTT. It codes for CATSRGRTVNTEAFF.

This clonotype was seen many times. The chain has TRBV20-1 and TRBJ1-1, with 7 bases that match TRBD1. This CDR3 has 16 residues. The germline V gene has CDR1 DFQATT and CDR2 SNEGSKA (reference sequence). Trimming removed 2 bases from V and 5 bases from J; junction bases left unmatched: 14. For the CDR3, the DNA is TGCAGTGCTAGAAGGGCCCCGGGCAGGGGGAGAACTGAAGCTTTCTTT. Its translation is CSARRAPGRGRTEAFF.